The 3 T cell receptor beta chains below were found in one sample sequenced in a study of human versus mouse CDR3 diversity and MHC coevolution. Profiling relied on immunoSEQ multiplex PCR, and the TCRdb table lists in-frame clones only, not all of them. The data hold around 74,000 clones, with 92% observed a single time. The sequenced material came from naive CD4+ T cells from blood. The sample's subset: CD45RO-negative CD62L-positive naive CD4 T cells. The receptor set was obtained from a person aged 25 to 75 in good health.

J is TRBJ2-7 and V is TRBV14, with D unresolved. CDR3 length: 15 amino acids. V lost 0 bases and J lost 3, with 12 bases in between. CDR1 and CDR2 (germline): SGHDN, FVKESK. The CDR3 sequence is CASSQDLGTFYEQYF. CDR3 sequence (DNA): TGTGCCAGCAGCCAAGATCTAGGAACGTTCTACGAGCAGTACTTC.

The chain uses TRBV5-4 and TRBJ1-1; D may be TRBD1 (5 bases). Germline CDR1 is SGHNT and CDR2 is YYREEE (reference sequence). The CDR3 has 14 residues. Trimming cost V 1 base and J 2 bases, with 9 bases left between them. CDR3 DNA: TGTGCCAGCAGCTTGATTGGGGCCAACACTGAAGCTTTCTTT. Translating gives CASSLIGANTEAFF.

The chain couples TRBV29-1 to TRBJ2-1; D gene unclear. This CDR3 spans 10 amino acids. Trimming cost V 4 bases and J 9 bases, with 7 bases left between them. Germline V gene data show CDR1 as SQVTM and CDR2 as ANQGSEA. This CDR3 reads CSVGQFEQFF. In nucleotides, the CDR3 is TGCAGCGTTGGCCAGTTTGAGCAGTTCTTC.